This T cell receptor (beta chain) was observed in a study of blood T cell repertoires in COVID-19. In the study's own analysis: Researchers report that nucleated cell counts were estimated from reference gene primer amplification. The repertoire was sequenced with immunoSEQ multiplex PCR; TCRdb's copy has only in-frame clones and lacks some. V and J calls and clone size come straight from that table; D and trimming were deduced from the DNA. The sample holds tens of thousands of clones; approximately 78% are singletons and the top ten take over 15%. The CDR3 length is 13 residues. V trimming: 8 bases; J trimming: 0 bases; junction bases outside the gene matches: 2. Germline V gives CDR1 SEHNR, CDR2 FQNEAQ (reference sequence).

The clonotype comes from a man between 65 and 80 years old with acute or convalescent COVID-19. The chain is built from TRBV7-9 and TRBJ2-7, with 9 bases that match TRBD2. Specimen: peripheral blood. The CDR3 protein is CASERGDSYEQYF. The CDR3 DNA follows: TGTGCCAGCGAGCGGGGGGACTCCTACGAGCAGTACTTC.